The T cell receptor beta chain described here comes from a study of T cells in Graves' hyperthyroidism and ophthalmopathy. This clonotype occurred many times. Trimming removed 1 base from V and 5 bases from J, with 9 bases in between. The CDR3 loop spans 13 amino acids. Germline CDR1 and CDR2: GTSNPN and SVGIG (reference sequence). RNA transcripts yielded amplified TCR beta CDR3 regions. Using the HTBI primer set, a first-round RT-PCR was run on the TCR CDR3. MiXCR was run by TCRdb on the multiplex PCR reads, yielding one entry per CDR3 protein. The sample contains around 500,000 distinct CDR3 sequences, 15% to 20% of which appear only once.

Sequenced: blood. This sequence joins TRBV30 and TRBJ1-5; D perhaps matches TRBD1 (5 bases). This clonotype was obtained from a woman aged 30 to 39 with Graves' ophthalmopathy. CDR3 region: CAWSAGGDQPQHF. CDR3 sequence (DNA): TGTGCCTGGAGTGCGGGAGGGGATCAGCCCCAGCATTTT.